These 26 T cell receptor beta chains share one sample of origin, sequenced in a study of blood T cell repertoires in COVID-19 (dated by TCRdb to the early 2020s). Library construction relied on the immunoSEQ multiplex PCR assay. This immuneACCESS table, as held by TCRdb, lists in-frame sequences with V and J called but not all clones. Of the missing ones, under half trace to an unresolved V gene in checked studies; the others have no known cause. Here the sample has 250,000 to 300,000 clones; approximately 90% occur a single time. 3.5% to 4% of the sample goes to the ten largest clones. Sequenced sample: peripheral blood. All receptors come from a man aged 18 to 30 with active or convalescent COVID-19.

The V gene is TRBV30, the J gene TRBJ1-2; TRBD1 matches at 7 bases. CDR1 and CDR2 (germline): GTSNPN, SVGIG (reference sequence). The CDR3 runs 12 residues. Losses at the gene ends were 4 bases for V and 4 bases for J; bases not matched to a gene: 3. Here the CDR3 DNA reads TGTGCCTGGATTGGGACAGCCTATGGCTACACCTTC. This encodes CAWIGTAYGYTF.

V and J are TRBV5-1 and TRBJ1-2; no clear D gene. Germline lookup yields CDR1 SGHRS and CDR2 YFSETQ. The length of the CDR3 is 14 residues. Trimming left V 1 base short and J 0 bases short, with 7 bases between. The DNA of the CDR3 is TGCGCCAGCAGCTTGTTCCCCTCTAACTATGGCTACACCTTC. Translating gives CASSLFPSNYGYTF.

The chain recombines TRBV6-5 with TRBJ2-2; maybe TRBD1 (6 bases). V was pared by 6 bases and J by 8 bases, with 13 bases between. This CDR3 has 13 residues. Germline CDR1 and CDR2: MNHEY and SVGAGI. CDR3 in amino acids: CASSHGQSGELFF. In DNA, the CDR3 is TGTGCCAGCAGCCACGGACAGTCGGGGGAGCTGTTTTTT.

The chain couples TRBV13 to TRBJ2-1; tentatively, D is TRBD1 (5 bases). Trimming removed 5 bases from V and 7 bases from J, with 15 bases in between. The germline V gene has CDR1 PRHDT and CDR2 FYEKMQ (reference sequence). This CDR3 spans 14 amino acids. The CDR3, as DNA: TGTGCCAGCAGCCCAGGGTATGTAGAGAATGAGCAGTTCTTC. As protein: CASSPGYVENEQFF.

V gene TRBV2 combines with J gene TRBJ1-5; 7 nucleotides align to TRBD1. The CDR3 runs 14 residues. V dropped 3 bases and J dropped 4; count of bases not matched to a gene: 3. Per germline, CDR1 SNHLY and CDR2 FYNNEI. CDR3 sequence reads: CASSDRDRNQPQHF. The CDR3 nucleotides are TGTGCCAGCAGTGACCGGGACAGAAATCAGCCCCAGCATTTT.

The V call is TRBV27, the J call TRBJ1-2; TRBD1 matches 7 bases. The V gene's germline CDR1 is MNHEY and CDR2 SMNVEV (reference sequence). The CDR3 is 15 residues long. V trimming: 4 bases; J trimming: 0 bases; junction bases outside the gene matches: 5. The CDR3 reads CASSSGTETNYGYTF. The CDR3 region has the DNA TGTGCCAGCAGTTCTGGGACAGAGACTAACTATGGCTACACCTTC.

The CDR3 is CASSEEYNSPLHF. CDR3 in DNA: TGTGCCAGCAGTGAAGAGTATAATTCACCCCTCCACTTT. The chain employs TRBV6-4 and TRBJ1-6; D remains unclear. Trimming removed 3 bases from V and 4 bases from J, with 4 bases in between. From germline, CDR1 is MRHNA and CDR2 SNTAGT. This CDR3 comprises 13 residues.

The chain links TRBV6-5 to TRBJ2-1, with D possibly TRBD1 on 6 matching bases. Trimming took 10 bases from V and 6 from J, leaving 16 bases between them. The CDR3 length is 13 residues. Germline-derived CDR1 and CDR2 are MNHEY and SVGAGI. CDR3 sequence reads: CATLTGFSNEQFF. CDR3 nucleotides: TGTGCCACCCTTACAGGGTTTTCCAATGAGCAGTTCTTC.

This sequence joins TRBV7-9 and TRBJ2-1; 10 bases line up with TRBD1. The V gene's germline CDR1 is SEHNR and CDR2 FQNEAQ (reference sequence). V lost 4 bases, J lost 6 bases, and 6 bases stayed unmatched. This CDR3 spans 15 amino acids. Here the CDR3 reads CASSSGQGEFNEQFF. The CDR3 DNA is TGTGCCAGCAGCTCCGGACAGGGGGAGTTCAATGAGCAGTTCTTC.

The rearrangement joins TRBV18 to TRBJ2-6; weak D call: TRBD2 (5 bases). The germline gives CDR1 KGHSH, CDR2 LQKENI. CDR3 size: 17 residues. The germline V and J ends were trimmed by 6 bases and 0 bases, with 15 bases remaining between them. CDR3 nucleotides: TGTGCCAGCTCGAGGGATGGCGGTAGCTCTGGGGCCAACGTCCTGACTTTC. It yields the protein CASSRDGGSSGANVLTF.

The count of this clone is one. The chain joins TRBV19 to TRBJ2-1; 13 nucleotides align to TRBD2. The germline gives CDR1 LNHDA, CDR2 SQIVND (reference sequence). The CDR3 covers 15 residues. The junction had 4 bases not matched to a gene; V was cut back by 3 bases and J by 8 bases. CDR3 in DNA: TGTGCCAGTAGTATTCCTGGACTAGCGGGGGATGAGCAGTTCTTC. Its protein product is CASSIPGLAGDEQFF.

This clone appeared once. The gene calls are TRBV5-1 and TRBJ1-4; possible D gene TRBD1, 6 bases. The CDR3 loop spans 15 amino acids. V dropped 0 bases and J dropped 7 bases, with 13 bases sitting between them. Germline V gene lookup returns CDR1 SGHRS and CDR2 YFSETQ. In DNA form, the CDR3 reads TGCGCCAGCAGCTTGGTGGTGGTGGACAGTGAAAAACTGTTTTTT. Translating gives CASSLVVVDSEKLFF.

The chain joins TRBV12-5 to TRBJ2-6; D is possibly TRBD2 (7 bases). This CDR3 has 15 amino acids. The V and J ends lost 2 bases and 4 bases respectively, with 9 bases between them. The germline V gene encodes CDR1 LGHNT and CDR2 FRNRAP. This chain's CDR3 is CASGLRGAGANVLTF. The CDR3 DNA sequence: TGTGCTAGTGGTTTGCGGGGGGCCGGGGCCAACGTCCTGACTTTC.

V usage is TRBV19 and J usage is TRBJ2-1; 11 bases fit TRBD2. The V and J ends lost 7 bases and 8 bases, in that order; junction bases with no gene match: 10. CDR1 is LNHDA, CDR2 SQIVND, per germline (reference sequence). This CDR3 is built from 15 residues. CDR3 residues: CASTPTSGSNYEQFF. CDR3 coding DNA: TGTGCCAGTACCCCAACTAGCGGGAGTAACTATGAGCAGTTCTTC.

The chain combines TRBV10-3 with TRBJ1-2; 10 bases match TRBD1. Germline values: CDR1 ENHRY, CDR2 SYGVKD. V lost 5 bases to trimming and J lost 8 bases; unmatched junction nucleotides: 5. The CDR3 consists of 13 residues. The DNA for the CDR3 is TGTGCCATCAGTAGACAGGGGGCGGACGGCTACACCTTC. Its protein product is CAISRQGADGYTF.

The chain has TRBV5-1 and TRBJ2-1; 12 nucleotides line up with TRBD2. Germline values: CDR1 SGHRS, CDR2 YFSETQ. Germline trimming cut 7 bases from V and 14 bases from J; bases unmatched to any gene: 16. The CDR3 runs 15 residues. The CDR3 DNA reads TGCGCCAGCCGACGGTCTAGCGGGGGGGCCTATGGCGAGTTCTTC. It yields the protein CASRRSSGGAYGEFF.

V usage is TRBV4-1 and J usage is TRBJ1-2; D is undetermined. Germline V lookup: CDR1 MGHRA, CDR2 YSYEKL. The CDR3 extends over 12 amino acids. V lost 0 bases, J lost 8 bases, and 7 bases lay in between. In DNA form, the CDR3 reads TGCGCCAGCAGCCAAGATCTCTACGGCTACACCTTC. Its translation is CASSQDLYGYTF.

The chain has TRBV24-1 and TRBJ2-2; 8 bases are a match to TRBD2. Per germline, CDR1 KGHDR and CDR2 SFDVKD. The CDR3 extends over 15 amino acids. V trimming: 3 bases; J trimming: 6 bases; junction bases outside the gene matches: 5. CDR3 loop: CATSDPRGGPGELFF. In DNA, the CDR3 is TGTGCCACCAGTGATCCACGGGGGGGCCCCGGGGAGCTGTTTTTT.

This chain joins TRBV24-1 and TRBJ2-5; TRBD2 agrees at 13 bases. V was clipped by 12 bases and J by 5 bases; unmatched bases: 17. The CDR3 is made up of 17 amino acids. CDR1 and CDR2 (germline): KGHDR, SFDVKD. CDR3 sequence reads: CASIFLLAGGPGETQYF. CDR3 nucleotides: TGTGCCTCGATTTTTCTACTAGCGGGAGGGCCCGGGGAGACCCAGTACTTC.

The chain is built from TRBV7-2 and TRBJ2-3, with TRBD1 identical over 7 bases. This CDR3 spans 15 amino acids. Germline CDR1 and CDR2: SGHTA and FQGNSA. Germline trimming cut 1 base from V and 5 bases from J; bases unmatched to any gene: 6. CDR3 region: CASSLVGQAVDTQYF. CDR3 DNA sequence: TGTGCCAGCAGCTTAGTTGGACAGGCGGTAGATACGCAGTATTTT.

CDR3 sequence: CASSFSAGTSGYEQYF. In DNA, the CDR3 is TGTGCCAGCAGCTTTTCGGCCGGGACTAGCGGCTACGAGCAGTACTTC. This sequence joins TRBV11-2 and TRBJ2-7; TRBD2 agrees at 11 bases. In germline, CDR1 is SGHAT, CDR2 FQNNGV. Germline trimming cut 3 bases from V and 3 bases from J; bases unmatched to any gene: 7. This CDR3 has 16 amino acids. Based on the CDR3 plus reference TRBV11-2 and TRBJ2-7, the full variable domain is EAGVAQSPRYKIIEKRQSVAFWCNPISGHATLYWYQQILGQGPKLLIQFQNNGVVDDSQLPKDRFSAERLKGVDSTLKIQPAKLEDSAVYLCASSFSAGTSGYEQYFGPGTRLTVT.

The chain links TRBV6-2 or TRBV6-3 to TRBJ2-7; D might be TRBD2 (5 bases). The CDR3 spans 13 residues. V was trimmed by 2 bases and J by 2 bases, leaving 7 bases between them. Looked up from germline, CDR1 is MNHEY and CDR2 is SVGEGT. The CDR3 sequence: CASSYEGAYEQYF. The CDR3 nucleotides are TGTGCCAGCAGTTACGAGGGAGCCTACGAGCAGTACTTC.

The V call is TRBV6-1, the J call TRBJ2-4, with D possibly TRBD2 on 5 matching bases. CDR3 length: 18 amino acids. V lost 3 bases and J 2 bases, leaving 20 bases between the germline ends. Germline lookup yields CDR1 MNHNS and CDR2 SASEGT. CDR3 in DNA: TGTGCCAGCAGTGATCTGCTCGGGGTTTGGGTTACCAAAAACATTCAGTACTTC. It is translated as CASSDLLGVWVTKNIQYF.

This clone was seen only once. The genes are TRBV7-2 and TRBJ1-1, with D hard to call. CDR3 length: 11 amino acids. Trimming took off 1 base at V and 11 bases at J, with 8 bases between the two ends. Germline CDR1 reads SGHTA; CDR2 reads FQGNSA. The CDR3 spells CASSLVSGAFF. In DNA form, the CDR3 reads TGTGCCAGCAGCTTAGTAAGTGGCGCTTTCTTT.

CDR3 sequence (DNA): TGTGCCTTCGCGCATTTTGGGCGATCAAACATTCAGTACTTC. Amino acids: CAFAHFGRSNIQYF. The chain combines TRBV30 with TRBJ2-4; D remains unclear. V lost 7 bases, J lost 6 bases, and 19 bases lay in between. The V gene's germline CDR1 is GTSNPN and CDR2 SVGIG (reference sequence). The CDR3 consists of 14 residues.

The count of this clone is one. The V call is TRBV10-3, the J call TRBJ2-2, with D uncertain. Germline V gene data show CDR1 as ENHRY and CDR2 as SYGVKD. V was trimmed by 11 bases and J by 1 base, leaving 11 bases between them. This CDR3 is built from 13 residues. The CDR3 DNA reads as TGTGCCCTTGGGTCAGGGAACACCGGGGAGCTGTTTTTT. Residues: CALGSGNTGELFF.